The source of this T cell receptor (beta chain) is a study of T cells after yellow fever vaccination. Germline CDR1 DFQATT, CDR2 SNEGSKA (reference sequence). CDR3 length: 15 amino acids. The ends lost 6 bases at V and 0 bases at J; junction bases unmatched: 5. A single record per CDR3 protein comes from TCRdb applying MiXCR to the 5' RACE reads. Of approximately 550,000 distinct CDR3 sequences detected, about a fifth appear once; the ten largest clones hold more than 13%. The J gene is TRBJ2-4, the V gene TRBV20-1; 10 positions agree with TRBD1. The source is a young man who received the YFV17D yellow fever vaccine. Sequencing was performed on PBMCs, taken 15 days after the yellow fever booster vaccination. The CDR3 loop is CSAARTGGAKNIQYF. CDR3 bases: TGCAGTGCCGCCCGGACAGGGGGAGCCAAAAACATTCAGTACTTC.